These 27 T cell receptor beta chains were sequenced from one sample in a study of shared T cell receptors in the human thymus. This table comes from immunoSEQ multiplex PCR, and its TCRdb copy is limited to in-frame clones, with some not included. The sample consists of hundreds of thousands of clones, around nine tenths of them appearing once. The same data also went into a second study, on human thymus T cells.

Sequenced input: thymocytes. Receptors were obtained from a boy in the first two years of life with a congenital heart defect.

The gene calls are TRBV6-5 and TRBJ2-7; D is perhaps TRBD2 (5 bases). Per the germline V gene, CDR1 is MNHEY and CDR2 is SVGAGI. This CDR3 is built from 15 residues. V was cut by 3 bases and J by 2 bases, with 14 bases left in between. Here the CDR3 DNA reads TGTGCCAGCAGTTATCTCCGTAGCGTTCCCTACGAGCAGTACTTC. It is translated as CASSYLRSVPYEQYF.

This clone was picked up one time. The chain joins TRBV7-9 to TRBJ1-1, with 7 bases identical to TRBD1. The ends lost 5 bases at V and 1 base at J; junction bases unmatched: 7. Germline CDR1 reads SEHNR; CDR2 reads FQNEAQ (reference sequence). The CDR3 contains 15 residues. Here the CDR3 DNA reads TGTGCCAGCAGCGACGACAGGGTGGGGAACACTGAAGCTTTCTTT. Protein product: CASSDDRVGNTEAFF. The full variable domain, rest sourced from reference TRBV7-9 and TRBJ1-1, is DTGVSQNPRHKITKRGQNVTFRCDPISEHNRLYWYRQTLGQGPEFLTYFQNEAQLEKSRLLSDRFSAERPKGSFSTLEIQRTEQGDSAMYLCASSDDRVGNTEAFFGQGTRLTVV.

The chain combines TRBV2 with TRBJ2-2; TRBD2 agrees at 10 bases. Germline CDR1 is SNHLY and CDR2 is FYNNEI. V lost 6 bases to trimming and J lost 4 bases; unmatched junction nucleotides: 5. This CDR3 has 15 amino acids. CDR3 amino acids: CASRPGLAFTGELFF. The DNA of the CDR3 is TGTGCCAGCAGGCCGGGACTAGCGTTCACCGGGGAGCTGTTTTTT.

The chain links TRBV6-4 to TRBJ2-5, with TRBD1 matching 7 bases. Gene TRBJ2-7 matches the end of the DNA better, so the J call may be wrong. The CDR3 spans 17 residues. Germline assignment: CDR1 MRHNA and CDR2 SNTAGT. As DNA, the CDR3 is TGTGCCAGCAGCTCCTTCCTCTCGGGACAGAATTCCTACGAGCAGTACTTC. Translating it yields CASSSFLSGQNSYEQYF.

The gene calls are TRBV30 and TRBJ2-7, with 8 bases lining up with TRBD2. V was clipped by 6 bases and J by 4 bases; unmatched bases: 14. The length of the CDR3 is 15 residues. Per the germline V gene, CDR1 is GTSNPN and CDR2 is SVGIG (reference sequence). The CDR3 sequence is CACTGASGLGYEQYF. The CDR3 nucleotides read TGTGCCTGCACCGGAGCTAGCGGGTTAGGGTACGAGCAGTACTTC.

V gene TRBV6-5 combines with J gene TRBJ2-2, with D tentatively TRBD2 (6 bases). This CDR3 is 15 amino acids long. V lost 6 bases and J lost 2, with 13 bases in between. Germline assignment: CDR1 MNHEY and CDR2 SVGAGI. The CDR3 DNA follows: TGTGCCAGCAGAAGACGGGACTTTAACACCGGGGAGCTGTTTTTT. Residues: CASRRRDFNTGELFF.

This rearrangement joins TRBV19 to TRBJ2-1; no clear D. With 4 bases removed from V and 7 bases from J, the gap between germline ends came to 11 bases. Germline CDR1 reads LNHDA; CDR2 reads SQIVND (reference sequence). The CDR3 length is 13 residues. In nucleotides, the CDR3 is TGTGCCAGTAGTACCACGCAGTGGAATGAGCAGTTCTTC. Translating it yields CASSTTQWNEQFF.

This chain connects TRBV10-3 to TRBJ2-7, with 11 bases that match TRBD2. CDR3 length: 15 residues. The V gene's germline CDR1 is ENHRY and CDR2 SYGVKD. After removal of 4 bases from V and 3 bases from J, the junction contained 5 bases not matched to a gene. The CDR3 bases are TGTGCCATCAGTGCTCCGGGACTAGCGGTCTACGAGCAGTACTTC. It encodes CAISAPGLAVYEQYF.

The CDR3 is CASWREFRPSSYNEQFF. As DNA, the CDR3 is TGTGCCAGCTGGCGGGAGTTTCGGCCCAGCTCCTACAATGAGCAGTTCTTC. This sequence joins TRBV2 and TRBJ2-1, with 7 nucleotides matching TRBD2. Germline lookup yields CDR1 SNHLY and CDR2 FYNNEI. This CDR3 has 17 amino acids. Trimming removed 8 bases from V and 0 bases from J; junction bases left unmatched: 13.

The chain is built from TRBV6-1 and TRBJ2-3; 11 positions agree with TRBD2. After removal of 4 bases from V and 0 bases from J, the junction contained 6 bases not matched to a gene. This CDR3 has 17 amino acids. The germline V gene encodes CDR1 MNHNS and CDR2 SASEGT. CDR3 in amino acids: CASSAGLAEASTDTQYF. CDR3 DNA sequence: TGTGCCAGCAGTGCGGGACTAGCGGAGGCAAGCACAGATACGCAGTATTTT.

In this sample, this clone turned up once. J is TRBJ2-7 and V is TRBV4-1, with TRBD2 as a possible D gene (6 bases). CDR3 length: 16 amino acids. Germline lookup yields CDR1 MGHRA and CDR2 YSYEKL. V lost 0 bases and J 2 bases, leaving 14 bases between the germline ends. The CDR3 region is CASSQDSMAGPYEQYF. CDR3 in DNA: TGCGCCAGCAGCCAAGATTCGATGGCGGGGCCCTACGAGCAGTACTTC.

This chain joins TRBV5-1 and TRBJ2-7, with 8 bases matching TRBD1. The CDR3 has 14 amino acids. Trimming removed 2 bases from V and 2 bases from J; junction bases left unmatched: 3. Germline loops: CDR1 SGHRS, CDR2 YFSETQ. CDR3 bases: TGCGCCAGCAGCTTACGGGACAGGACCTACGAGCAGTACTTC. Translated, it gives CASSLRDRTYEQYF.

This sequence joins TRBV20-1 and TRBJ1-1, with unresolved D. Germline CDR1 and CDR2: DFQATT and SNEGSKA (reference sequence). This CDR3 is 11 amino acids long. CDR3 DNA: TGCTCTACCCCCGGCGCGGTTGAAGCTTTCTTT. Translating it yields CSTPGAVEAFF.

J is TRBJ2-6 and V is TRBV25-1; 7 bases are shared with TRBD1. With V trimmed by 2 bases and J by 0 bases, 7 bases remained unmatched. The CDR3 is 18 residues long. Germline CDR1 MGHDK, CDR2 SYGVNS. This CDR3 is CASSERQGRSSGANVLTF. CDR3 in DNA: TGTGCCAGCAGTGAACGACAGGGCCGGAGCTCTGGGGCCAACGTCCTGACTTTC.

This chain uses TRBV4-3 with TRBJ2-2, with 7 nucleotides matching TRBD1. The length of the CDR3 is 15 residues. With 4 bases clipped from V and 5 bases from J, the junction kept 7 bases outside the gene matches. Germline assignment: CDR1 LGHNA and CDR2 YSLEER. The CDR3 coding sequence is TGCGCCAGCAGCCCTATGAACAGGGGAACCGGGGAGCTGTTTTTT. Translated, it gives CASSPMNRGTGELFF.

The chain employs TRBV6-1 and TRBJ1-5, with no clear D. From germline, CDR1 is MNHNS and CDR2 SASEGT. The length of the CDR3 is 13 residues. V was trimmed by 6 bases and J by 9 bases, leaving 15 bases between them. The CDR3 reads CASRRPREGPQHF. CDR3 in DNA: TGTGCCAGCAGACGACCGAGGGAAGGGCCCCAGCATTTT.

The CDR3 DNA sequence: TGTGCCAGCAGCCAAGACGAGGAGGGGAGGTACAATGAGCAGTTCTTC. Its protein product is CASSQDEEGRYNEQFF. The chain combines TRBV14 with TRBJ2-1; possible D gene TRBD2, 6 bases. CDR3 length: 16 residues. Germline CDR1 SGHDN, CDR2 FVKESK. The V gene lost 0 bases and the J gene lost 4 bases, with 13 bases spanning the gap.

The chain links TRBV7-8 to TRBJ2-7, with TRBD2 matching 14 bases. The length of the CDR3 is 22 residues. Looked up from germline, CDR1 is SGHVS and CDR2 is FQNEAQ. With 2 bases clipped from V and 1 base from J, the junction kept 19 bases outside the gene matches. CDR3 loop: CASSLFRSPGTSGRWASYEQYF. Here the CDR3 DNA reads TGTGCCAGCAGCTTATTTCGAAGTCCCGGGACTAGCGGGAGATGGGCATCCTACGAGCAGTACTTC.

Only one count was recorded for this clone. V is TRBV4-1 and J is TRBJ2-1; possible D gene TRBD1, 5 bases. The germline V gene encodes CDR1 MGHRA and CDR2 YSYEKL. V lost 1 base and J 13 bases, leaving 14 bases between the germline ends. CDR3 length: 13 amino acids. CDR3 coding DNA: TGCGCCAGCAGCCAAGTAACAGGTTTGGATCAGTTCTTC. Translating it yields CASSQVTGLDQFF.

V is TRBV19 and J is TRBJ1-1; 10 bases fit TRBD1. Germline CDR1 reads LNHDA; CDR2 reads SQIVND (reference sequence). V lost 6 bases and J lost 5; bases outside the gene matches: 12. The CDR3 runs 16 residues. CDR3 sequence reads: CASSRLGQGSWTEAFF. The CDR3 DNA reads as TGTGCCAGTAGCCGGTTGGGACAGGGGTCTTGGACTGAAGCTTTCTTT. The entire variable domain, with the rest obtained from reference TRBV19 and TRBJ1-1, is as follows: DGGITQSPKYLFRKEGQNVTLSCEQNLNHDAMYWYRQDPGQGLRLIYYSQIVNDFQKGDIAEGYSVSREKKESFPLTVTSAQKNPTAFYLCASSRLGQGSWTEAFFGQGTRLTVV.

The V and J genes are TRBV18 and TRBJ2-7; the match to TRBD2 covers 9 bases. The junction had 12 bases not matched to a gene; V was cut back by 5 bases and J by 1 base. The V gene's germline CDR1 is KGHSH and CDR2 LQKENI. The CDR3 has 17 amino acids. Written as DNA, the CDR3 is TGTGCCAGCTCAAACCTCAAAGGGAGCGGGAGGTCCTACGAGCAGTACTTC. Translating it yields CASSNLKGSGRSYEQYF.

The CDR3: CASSLGVVGLRGLSSTDTQYF. The CDR3 DNA is TGTGCCAGCAGCTTAGGGGTCGTGGGCCTGAGGGGACTATCTAGCACAGATACGCAGTATTTT. The chain combines TRBV7-6 with TRBJ2-3, with TRBD2 identical over 7 bases. V shed 1 base, J shed 0 bases, and the junction held 19 bases outside the gene matches. CDR3 length equals 21 residues. CDR1 SGHVS and CDR2 FNYEAQ come from the germline V gene.

The chain links TRBV25-1 to TRBJ2-1; 16 positions match TRBD2. The CDR3 has 18 residues. Trimming cost V 9 bases and J 4 bases; bases outside gene matches: 12. The germline V gene has CDR1 MGHDK and CDR2 SYGVNS. Here the CDR3 DNA reads TGTGCCAGTCCGGCAGGGGGACTAGCGGGAGGGCCGTACAATGAGCAGTTCTTC. It codes for CASPAGGLAGGPYNEQFF.

V is TRBV13 and J is TRBJ2-7; TRBD2 matches at 9 bases. CDR3 size: 14 residues. V lost 3 bases, J lost 4 bases, and 4 bases stayed unmatched. Germline CDR1 and CDR2: PRHDT and FYEKMQ (reference sequence). This CDR3 reads CASSFGSGRYEQYF. The CDR3 region has the DNA TGTGCCAGCAGCTTCGGTAGCGGGAGATACGAGCAGTACTTC.

V and J are TRBV15 and TRBJ1-3; D not resolved. The V end was cut by 1 base, the J end by 0 bases, with 16 bases between. CDR3 size: 18 residues. Germline CDR1 LNHNV, CDR2 YYDKDF (reference sequence). The CDR3 nucleotides read TGTGCCACCAGCAGAGTCGGGATGGGAGCCTACTCTGGAAACACCATATATTTT. Protein sequence: CATSRVGMGAYSGNTIYF. Looking up the rest from reference TRBV15 and TRBJ1-3 gives the full variable domain: DAMVIQNPRYQVTQFGKPVTLSCSQTLNHNVMYWYQQKSSQAPKLLFHYYDKDFNNEADTPDNFQSRRPNTSFCFLDIRSPGLGDTAMYLCATSRVGMGAYSGNTIYFGEGSWLTVV.

The chain links TRBV28 to TRBJ2-1, with 10 bases aligning to TRBD2. This CDR3 has 15 amino acids. CDR1 MDHEN and CDR2 SYDVKM come from the germline V gene. V dropped 6 bases and J dropped 6; count of bases not matched to a gene: 8. The CDR3, as DNA: TGTGCCAGCAGGGGCGGGACTAGCGCCTCCAATGAGCAGTTCTTC. Amino acids: CASRGGTSASNEQFF.

The chain employs TRBV7-6 and TRBJ2-1, with D perhaps TRBD2 (5 bases). Germline assignment: CDR1 SGHVS and CDR2 FNYEAQ. The V gene lost 5 bases and the J gene lost 0 bases, with 14 bases spanning the gap. This CDR3 region has 16 residues. Here the CDR3 reads CASSIIAKSSYNEQFF. CDR3 DNA sequence: TGTGCCAGCAGCATTATAGCGAAGAGCTCCTACAATGAGCAGTTCTTC.